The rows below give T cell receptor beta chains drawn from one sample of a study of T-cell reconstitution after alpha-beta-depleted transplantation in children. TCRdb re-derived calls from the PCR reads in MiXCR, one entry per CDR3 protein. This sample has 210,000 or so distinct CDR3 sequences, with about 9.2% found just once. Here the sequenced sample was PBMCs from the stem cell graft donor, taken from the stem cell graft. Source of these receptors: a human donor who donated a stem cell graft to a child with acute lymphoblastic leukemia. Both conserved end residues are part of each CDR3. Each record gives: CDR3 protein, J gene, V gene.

CASSNRGPGYTF	TRBJ1-2	TRBV5-1
CASQQGREQYF	TRBJ2-7	TRBV12-3/TRBV12-4
CASSQERGHGYTF	TRBJ1-2	TRBV3-1
CASSLDEANQPQHF	TRBJ1-5	TRBV12-3/TRBV12-4
CASSLTPSGAGTDTQYF	TRBJ2-3	TRBV6-1
CASKTYNEQFF	TRBJ2-1	TRBV12-3/TRBV12-4
CSARLQINYGYTF	TRBJ1-2	TRBV29-1
CASSEAQSTDTQYF	TRBJ2-3	TRBV2
CASLSGTGGYNEQFF	TRBJ2-1	TRBV12-3/TRBV12-4
CASSSGEGKTGELFF	TRBJ2-2	TRBV5-1
CASRILREEAFF	TRBJ1-1	TRBV12-3/TRBV12-4
CASSSGQGFDQPQHF	TRBJ1-5	TRBV5-6
CSARDQGRGGYGYTF	TRBJ1-2	TRBV20-1
CSAPERGNNEQFF	TRBJ2-1	TRBV20-1
CASSLIASNPRGSYNEQFF	TRBJ2-1	TRBV5-4
CASSYGVHTSYNEQFF	TRBJ2-1	TRBV6-2/TRBV6-3
CASSQGLLVMRQFF	TRBJ2-1	TRBV14
CASSRTEMYEQYF	TRBJ2-7	TRBV11-1
CASSQVPGSLNEQFF	TRBJ2-1	TRBV4-3
CSARPPGPSYTF	TRBJ1-2	TRBV20-1
CSARDWASGGALRETQYF	TRBJ2-5	TRBV20-1
CSARAGTGGYHGYTF	TRBJ1-2	TRBV20-1
CASSSGLLNEQFF	TRBJ2-1	TRBV19
CASSLAWTGVSPLHF	TRBJ1-6	TRBV7-7
CSARRSGSNTGELFF	TRBJ2-2	TRBV20-1
CASINWQGPYEQYF	TRBJ2-7	TRBV7-8
CASSTRLAGGPSEQYF	TRBJ2-7	TRBV27
CASSDRQGFNTEAFF	TRBJ1-1	TRBV7-9
CASSFPGTGAYEQYF	TRBJ2-7	TRBV5-1
CASSSSMIPLNSPLHF	TRBJ1-6	TRBV5-1
CASSWGGQNTEAFF	TRBJ1-1	TRBV5-1
CASSYRGQDTEAFF	TRBJ1-1	TRBV6-5
CASSLAGGGTYTF	TRBJ1-2	TRBV7-6
CASSLGGQYTEAFF	TRBJ1-1	TRBV5-1
CASSLEGGSEKLFF	TRBJ1-4	TRBV5-1
CASSPYRGLNTEAFF	TRBJ1-1	TRBV12-3/TRBV12-4
CASSPRTGTNQPQHF	TRBJ1-5	TRBV27
CASRGFGGMNTEAFF	TRBJ1-1	TRBV5-1
CASSRQLETQYF	TRBJ2-5	TRBV6-2/TRBV6-3